These 27 T cell receptor beta chains were sequenced from one sample in a study of control samples from healthy donors and cancer patients. Profiling relied on immunoSEQ multiplex PCR, and the TCRdb table lists in-frame clones only, not all of them. The sample table includes about 200,000 clones. Sequencing was carried out using blood. The receptors come from a woman aged 25 to 45 in good health.

The V and J genes are TRBV28 and TRBJ1-3; TRBD1 aligns across 7 bases. J gave up 4 bases and V 2 bases, and 5 bases lay outside the gene matches. CDR3 length equals 15 residues. CDR1 is MDHEN, CDR2 SYDVKM, per germline. CDR3 in amino acids: CASSLAGGGGNTIYF. CDR3 nucleotides: TGTGCCAGCAGTTTAGCAGGGGGTGGAGGAAACACCATATATTTT.

This chain connects TRBV7-2 to TRBJ1-4; a weak D match, TRBD1 (5 bases). Germline CDR1 SGHTA, CDR2 FQGNSA. Between the trimmed V and J ends, which lost 0 bases and 0 bases, there was a span of 5 bases. CDR3 length: 15 residues. The DNA of the CDR3 is TGTGCCAGCAGCTTAGCGGGGGCAACTAATGAAAAACTGTTTTTT. It codes for CASSLAGATNEKLFF.

Note on this clone: Other DNA sequences of this sample code for an identical CDR3. The V and J genes are TRBV5-1 and TRBJ2-7; no reliable D call. The CDR3 sequence is 13 residues long. With 0 bases removed from V and 1 base from J, the gap between germline ends came to 5 bases. Germline V gives CDR1 SGHRS, CDR2 YFSETQ. CDR3 nucleotides: TGCGCCAGCAGCTTGGCTGGGTCCTACGAGCAGTACTTC. Residues: CASSLAGSYEQYF.

The chain combines TRBV7-2 with TRBJ2-2; TRBD2 is a possible D gene (5 bases). Germline lookup yields CDR1 SGHTA and CDR2 FQGNSA. Trimming pared 0 bases from V and 4 bases from J, leaving 9 bases between. This CDR3 region has 15 residues. This CDR3 reads CASSLAYGGTGELFF. The CDR3 DNA reads as TGTGCCAGCAGCTTAGCATATGGAGGCACCGGGGAGCTGTTTTTT.

The chain employs TRBV5-1 and TRBJ2-3; 7 bases are shared with TRBD1. The CDR3 consists of 15 residues. V gave up 4 bases and J gave up 1 base; unmatched junction bases: 6. The germline V gene has CDR1 SGHRS and CDR2 YFSETQ. The CDR3 DNA follows: TGCGCCAGCAGCCCGACAGGGATGGGCACAGATACGCAGTATTTT. This sequence encodes CASSPTGMGTDTQYF.

The V and J genes are TRBV28 and TRBJ1-2, with 7 bases aligning to TRBD1. CDR3 length: 13 residues. The germline gives CDR1 MDHEN, CDR2 SYDVKM. Unmatched junction bases numbered 9, after V lost 7 bases and J lost 7 bases. The CDR3 DNA is TGTGCCAGCACCAGACAGGGAGGGGTTGGCTACACCTTC. This codes for CASTRQGGVGYTF.

The chain links TRBV5-1 to TRBJ1-5; a possible D gene is TRBD1 (5 bases). Trimming removed 5 bases from V and 5 bases from J, with 14 bases in between. CDR1 is SGHRS, CDR2 YFSETQ, per germline. This CDR3 has 14 amino acids. The CDR3 DNA is TGCGCCAGCAGTATTGGGGGTGTGGATCAGCCCCAGCATTTT. This encodes CASSIGGVDQPQHF.

The V call is TRBV9, the J call TRBJ1-6; D might be TRBD1 (5 bases). The V gene lost 0 bases and the J gene lost 7 bases, with 8 bases spanning the gap. The CDR3 has 14 amino acids. Germline V CDR1 and CDR2: SGDLS, YYNGEE. CDR3 coding DNA: TGTGCCAGCAGCGTAGATAACAGGAATTCACCCCTCCACTTT. This codes for CASSVDNRNSPLHF.

Worth noting for this clone: Other DNA sequences in the sample encode the same CDR3. The chain has TRBV27 and TRBJ2-7; 9 bases fit TRBD1. CDR3 length equals 16 residues. Germline V gene sequence: CDR1 MNHEY, CDR2 SMNVEV (reference sequence). The J segment lost 5 bases and the V segment lost 3 bases, leaving 11 bases of the junction unmatched. CDR3: CASSFAGTGYPNEQYF. CDR3 sequence (DNA): TGTGCCAGCAGTTTCGCCGGGACAGGGTATCCCAACGAGCAGTACTTC.

This chain joins TRBV28 and TRBJ2-3; 7 bases fit TRBD1. V lost 5 bases and J lost 2; bases outside the gene matches: 7. There are 15 residues in the CDR3. Germline CDR1 reads MDHEN; CDR2 reads SYDVKM. The CDR3 region has the DNA TGTGCCAGCAGTCCTCGACAGGGACCCACAGATACGCAGTATTTT. This sequence encodes CASSPRQGPTDTQYF.

V and J are TRBV12-3 or TRBV12-4 and TRBJ1-2; tentative D call: TRBD1 (5 bases). Deletions cut 3 bases from V and 4 bases from J, with 9 bases between. The CDR3 is made up of 13 amino acids. The CDR3 reads CASSLGVGYGYTF. Here the CDR3 DNA reads TGTGCCAGCAGTTTGGGGGTTGGCTATGGCTACACCTTC.

This chain uses TRBV7-9 with TRBJ2-7; D is tentatively TRBD1 or TRBD2 (6 bases each). This CDR3 region has 14 residues. Germline V gene lookup returns CDR1 SEHNR and CDR2 FQNEAQ (reference sequence). The V gene lost 5 bases and the J gene lost 6 bases, with 17 bases spanning the gap. CDR3 in amino acids: CASSLGGLPAEQYF. CDR3 coding DNA: TGTGCCAGCAGCCTGGGGGGCCTCCCTGCCGAGCAGTACTTC.

The genes are TRBV6-5 and TRBJ1-1; D unresolved. This CDR3 comprises 11 residues. The germline V gene has CDR1 MNHEY and CDR2 SVGAGI. Trimming took off 5 bases at V and 11 bases at J, with 12 bases between the two ends. CDR3 sequence: CASSRLAAAFF. The CDR3 nucleotides read TGTGCCAGCAGTCGTTTGGCTGCGGCTTTCTTT.

V and J are TRBV7-8 and TRBJ1-1; 9 bases map to TRBD1. In germline, CDR1 is SGHVS, CDR2 FQNEAQ. The V segment lost 1 base and the J segment 5 bases; nucleotides outside the gene matches: 14. The CDR3 runs to 18 residues. CDR3 residues: CASSLGLRPQGAGTEAFF. Written as DNA, the CDR3 is TGTGCCAGCAGCTTAGGCCTTCGACCACAGGGGGCAGGAACTGAAGCTTTCTTT.

The chain joins TRBV12-3 or TRBV12-4 to TRBJ1-2, with D perhaps matching TRBD1 (5 bases). This CDR3 contains 12 residues. V was clipped by 1 base and J by 8 bases, with 8 bases between them. CDR3 loop: CASSLVGVGYTF. The CDR3 bases are TGTGCCAGCAGTTTAGTAGGGGTAGGCTACACCTTC.

J is TRBJ1-2 and V is TRBV19; D is perhaps TRBD1 (5 bases). V lost 4 bases and J lost 8, with 14 bases in between. This CDR3 is built from 13 residues. The germline gives CDR1 LNHDA, CDR2 SQIVND (reference sequence). The CDR3 spells CASSTKQDRGYTF. The DNA of the CDR3 is TGTGCCAGTAGTACAAAACAGGATCGCGGCTACACCTTC.

The chain combines TRBV5-1 with TRBJ1-3; a weak D match, TRBD1 (6 bases). V lost 2 bases and J 0 bases, leaving 12 bases between the germline ends. From germline, CDR1 is SGHRS and CDR2 YFSETQ. The CDR3 sequence is 16 residues long. The chain's CDR3 is CASSFGDINSGNTIYF. CDR3 DNA: TGCGCCAGCAGCTTTGGGGACATAAACTCTGGAAACACCATATATTTT.

CDR3 nucleotide sequence: TGTGCCAGCAGTTTATCGTCAGGGGGCAAAAACATTCAGTACTTC. Translated, it gives CASSLSSGGKNIQYF. The gene calls are TRBV28 and TRBJ2-4; 7 bases are a match to TRBD1. CDR3 length: 15 amino acids. V gave up 1 base and J gave up 3 bases; unmatched junction bases: 3. Germline V lookup: CDR1 MDHEN, CDR2 SYDVKM.

The V gene is TRBV28, the J gene TRBJ1-4; 9 nucleotides agree with TRBD1. V lost 6 bases and J lost 8; bases outside the gene matches: 7. CDR1 is MDHEN, CDR2 SYDVKM, per germline. CDR3 length: 14 residues. The CDR3: CASSLQGALEKLFF. CDR3 DNA sequence: TGTGCCAGCAGCTTACAGGGGGCTTTGGAAAAACTGTTTTTT.

In DNA, the CDR3 is TGCGCCAGCAGCTTTGCAACCGGGGAGCTGTTTTTT. The encoded protein is CASSFATGELFF. The chain combines TRBV5-1 with TRBJ2-2; no firm D call. Per the germline V gene, CDR1 is SGHRS and CDR2 is YFSETQ. This CDR3 region has 12 residues. The V gene lost 2 bases and the J gene lost 5 bases, with 4 bases spanning the gap.

V is TRBV4-3 and J is TRBJ1-2; 9 bases are shared with TRBD1. The CDR3 runs to 16 residues. Germline lookup yields CDR1 LGHNA and CDR2 YSLEER. Trimming removed 0 bases from V and 8 bases from J; junction bases left unmatched: 10. CDR3 sequence reads: CASSQDSVGQGVGYTF. CDR3 sequence (DNA): TGCGCCAGCAGCCAAGATAGCGTGGGACAGGGAGTCGGCTACACCTTC.

This sequence joins TRBV4-1 and TRBJ2-3; 8 bases map to TRBD2. This CDR3 has 16 residues. Trimming took 4 bases from V and 2 from J; bases not matched to a gene: 8. Germline CDR1 and CDR2: MGHRA and YSYEKL. In DNA form, the CDR3 reads TGCGCCAGCAGCCTTAGCGGGGCCCCTTACACAGATACGCAGTATTTT. Its protein product is CASSLSGAPYTDTQYF.

The chain recombines TRBV28 with TRBJ2-3; D is undetermined. This CDR3 is 12 amino acids long. Germline lookup yields CDR1 MDHEN and CDR2 SYDVKM. Deletions cut 6 bases from V and 7 bases from J, with 11 bases between. The CDR3 DNA sequence: TGTGCCAGCAGCCTCGCGGTACATACGCAGTATTTT. As protein: CASSLAVHTQYF.

The chain has TRBV6-2 or TRBV6-3 and TRBJ1-6, with TRBD1 as a possible D gene (5 bases). The germline gives CDR1 MNHEY, CDR2 SVGEGT. V lost 5 bases and J lost 9, with 20 bases in between. The length of the CDR3 is 16 residues. This CDR3 reads CASSQDGGFGGSPLHF. CDR3 nucleotide sequence: TGTGCCAGCAGTCAAGACGGGGGTTTCGGTGGTTCACCCCTCCACTTT.

The rearrangement joins TRBV28 to TRBJ2-2; tentatively, D is TRBD2 (7 bases). This CDR3 region has 16 residues. The germline gives CDR1 MDHEN, CDR2 SYDVKM. Trimming removed 6 bases at V and 4 bases at J, with 18 bases between. This CDR3 is CASRWGGGRRTGELFF. The CDR3 coding sequence is TGTGCCAGCAGGTGGGGCGGGGGCCGCCGCACCGGGGAGCTGTTTTTT.

The genes are TRBV4-2 and TRBJ1-2; perhaps TRBD1 as D (6 bases). Deletions cut 1 base from V and 7 bases from J, with 19 bases between. The CDR3 has 16 residues. Germline CDR1 reads LGHNA; CDR2 reads YNFKEQ. The CDR3 DNA is TGTGCCAGCAGCCAAGCGGTTGAAGGGGGAGTTAGTGGCTACACCTTC. It codes for CASSQAVEGGVSGYTF.

The gene calls are TRBV29-1 and TRBJ1-4; D is perhaps TRBD1 (6 bases). The CDR3 covers 15 residues. Deletions cut 6 bases from V and 1 base from J, with 15 bases between. Germline CDR1 reads SQVTM; CDR2 reads ANQGSEA. CDR3 loop: CSVGDIVGTNEKLFF. The CDR3 DNA follows: TGCAGCGTCGGGGACATTGTTGGAACTAATGAAAAACTGTTTTTT.